This T cell receptor (beta chain) was sequenced for a study of T cell repertoires in cytomegalovirus infection. Study at large: Alongside well-studied HLA-B-restricted CMV epitopes, recently identified HLA-C-restricted CMV epitopes were also used. TCR beta signatures that were public indicated CMV infection and matching HLA type. Findings of the study overall: Summed frequency of shared TCR beta families picked out CMV carriers who also had the relevant HLA. What dominated the ex vivo response were HLA-C-restricted CMV-specific TCR beta clonotypes.

Germline CDR1 reads SGHTA; CDR2 reads FQGNSA. This CDR3 has 15 amino acids. V was clipped by 3 bases and J by 1 base; unmatched bases: 5. MiXCR, run by TCRdb on the reads, gives a single entry per CDR3 protein. The sample has about 60,000 distinct CDR3 sequences, 20% to 25% seen once. This clonotype was seen only a few times. No antigen is known for it. The V and J genes are TRBV7-2 and TRBJ1-1; 7 bases map to TRBD1. The sequence derives from a human donor in good health (CMV status not recorded). Some clones in this sample may be carry-over from other donors' samples. The sample consisted of CD8+ T cells from cultured PBMCs, taken from culture after CMV antigen stimulation. CDR3: CASSLTGNPNTEAFF. The CDR3, as DNA: TGTGCCAGCAGCTTGACAGGGAATCCGAACACTGAAGCTTTCTTT.